The 7 T cell receptor beta chains presented below share a single source sample, sequenced in a study of PD-L1 blockade in urothelial cancer. Sequencing was performed with immunoSEQ multiplex PCR; in TCRdb, only in-frame clones are kept and a portion is missing. The table has approximately 32,000 clones, more than 65% seen once. The input for sequencing was PBMCs, taken around atezolizumab (anti-PD-L1) treatment. These receptors originate from a man in his fifties or sixties with urothelial cancer.

This clone was recorded a few times. This rearrangement joins TRBV27 to TRBJ2-5, with 7 nucleotides matching TRBD1. The CDR3 has 13 residues. The germline V gene has CDR1 MNHEY and CDR2 SMNVEV (reference sequence). V dropped 7 bases and J dropped 2; count of bases not matched to a gene: 4. Here the CDR3 reads CASTETGQETQYF. CDR3 DNA: TGTGCCAGCACTGAGACAGGGCAAGAGACCCAGTACTTC.

This sequence joins TRBV5-1 and TRBJ1-2; 9 nucleotides align to TRBD1. V lost 8 bases, J lost 2 bases, and 7 bases stayed unmatched. Germline V CDR1 and CDR2: SGHRS, YFSETQ. CDR3 length: 14 amino acids. The CDR3 nucleotides are TGCGCCAGTAGTACGGGACAGGGAAACTATGGCTACACCTTC. It encodes CASSTGQGNYGYTF.

The chain uses TRBV6-7 and TRBJ1-3; maybe TRBD1 (6 bases). TRBV6-7 is recorded as an ORF, its role being uncertain. The CDR3 extends over 15 amino acids. Trimming cost V 0 bases and J 0 bases, with 6 bases left between them. CDR3: CASSYSRGSGNTIYF. In DNA form, the CDR3 reads TGTGCCAGCAGTTACTCCAGGGGCTCTGGAAACACCATATATTTT.

The chain is built from TRBV7-6 and TRBJ1-3; no reliable D call. From germline, CDR1 is SGHVS and CDR2 FNYEAQ. The CDR3 has 12 amino acids. V lost 5 bases and J lost 4, with 6 bases in between. CDR3 sequence reads: CASSPGGNTIYF. CDR3 DNA sequence: TGTGCCAGCAGCCCAGGAGGAAACACCATATATTTT.

The gene calls are TRBV10-3 and TRBJ1-2; 7 nucleotides agree with TRBD1. CDR1 is ENHRY, CDR2 SYGVKD, per germline. The CDR3 runs 14 residues. Losses at the gene ends were 4 bases for V and 6 bases for J; bases not matched to a gene: 8. The CDR3, as DNA: TGTGCCATCAGTGCAGGACAGGACATGAATGGCTACACCTTC. Translation gives CAISAGQDMNGYTF.

J is TRBJ2-7 and V is TRBV29-1; a weak D match, TRBD1 (5 bases). The ends were cut back, 7 bases at V and 6 bases at J, with 10 bases in the middle. Germline V gene sequence: CDR1 SQVTM, CDR2 ANQGSEA. The CDR3 is 10 residues long. The CDR3 nucleotides are TGCAGCGCCGTTGACAGCGAGCAGTACTTC. As protein: CSAVDSEQYF.

This sequence joins TRBV5-1 and TRBJ1-2, with TRBD1 matching over 7 bases. The junction had 6 bases not matched to a gene; V was cut back by 0 bases and J by 7 bases. The CDR3 spans 14 residues. The germline V gene encodes CDR1 SGHRS and CDR2 YFSETQ. The CDR3 loop reads CASSLEGAVGGYTF. CDR3 nucleotides: TGCGCCAGCAGCTTGGAGGGGGCTGTGGGTGGCTACACCTTC.